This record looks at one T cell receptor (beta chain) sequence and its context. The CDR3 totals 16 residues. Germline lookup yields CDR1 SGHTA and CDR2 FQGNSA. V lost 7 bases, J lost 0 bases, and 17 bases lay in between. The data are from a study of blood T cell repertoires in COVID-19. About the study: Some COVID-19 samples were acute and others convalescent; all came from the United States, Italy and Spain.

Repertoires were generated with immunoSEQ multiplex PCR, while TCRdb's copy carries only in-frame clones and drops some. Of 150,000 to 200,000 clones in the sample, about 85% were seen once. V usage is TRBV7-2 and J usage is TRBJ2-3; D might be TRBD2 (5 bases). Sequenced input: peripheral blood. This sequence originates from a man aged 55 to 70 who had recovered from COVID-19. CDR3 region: CASTLTRDPSTDTQYF. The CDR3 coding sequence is TGTGCCAGCACCCTCACTAGGGATCCTAGCACAGATACGCAGTATTTT.